Sequencing of this T cell receptor (beta chain) was carried out in a study of glioma-infiltrating T cells. TCR alpha and beta CDR3 regions were amplified from RNA using iRepertoire nested multiplex PCR. One entry per CDR3 protein results from TCRdb running MiXCR on the multiplex PCR reads. The sample consists of 100,000 to 150,000 distinct CDR3 sequences, roughly 20% of them appearing once. Study results and caveats: CDR3 overlap between tissue and blood was very small.

The CDR3 loop spans 13 amino acids. Germline CDR1 is MNHNS and CDR2 is SASEGT. V dropped 5 bases and J dropped 7 bases, with 12 bases sitting between them. This clonotype was counted at least ten times. The antigen is not known. The chain has TRBV6-1 and TRBJ2-1; D gene ambiguous. Sequenced: glioma tissue, nonneoplastic brain tissue, or PBMCs (not recorded which). The sequence derives from a human donor with low-grade glioma or glioblastoma, undergoing nonglioma brain surgery, or in good health (not recorded which). The CDR3 loop reads CASSSESYNEQFF. CDR3 bases: TGTGCCAGCAGTTCCGAGAGTTATAATGAGCAGTTCTTC.